This is a list of T cell receptor beta chains from one sample in a study of OX40 agonist ivuxolimab in advanced cancers. Some clones are missing from TCRdb's copy, which holds only in-frame ones; the method was immunoSEQ multiplex PCR. The table has around 86,000 clones, about 88% seen once. The starting material was CD4+ or CD8+ T cells sorted from blood, obtained in a trial of the OX40 agonist ivuxolimab. The source of these receptors is an adult with an advanced solid tumor such as melanoma, head and neck, liver or kidney cancer. The CDR3 runs from the conserved cysteine through the conserved F or W. A D gene is named only where the DNA matches it firmly. Size is stated for part of the rows, as once, few or many counts, or as a class when the clone is expanded.

abundance	v_gene	j_gene	d_gene	CDR3aa	CDR3nt
-	TRBV7-2	TRBJ1-2	-	CASSLENYGYTF	TGTGCCAGCAGCTTAGAAAACTATGGCTACACCTTC
-	TRBV18	TRBJ2-7	-	CASSPPTRGASYEQYF	TGTGCCAGCTCACCACCGACTAGGGGTGCCTCCTACGAGCAGTACTTC
-	TRBV5-1	TRBJ1-4	-	CASSLVGRGEKLFF	TGCGCCAGCAGCTTGGTGGGACGAGGGGAAAAACTGTTTTTT
-	TRBV7-2	TRBJ1-5	-	CASSIQGNQPQHF	TGTGCCAGCAGCATACAGGGTAATCAGCCCCAGCATTTT
-	TRBV28	TRBJ1-1	-	CASSLHSMNTEAFF	TGTGCCAGCAGTTTACACAGCATGAACACTGAAGCTTTCTTT
-	TRBV30	TRBJ1-2	-	CACLILGTANYGYTF	TGTGCCTGCTTGATCCTAGGGACGGCGAACTATGGCTACACCTTC
-	TRBV11-2	TRBJ2-1	TRBD2	CASRHREEFF	TGTGCCAGCAGGCACCGGGAGGAGTTCTTC
once	TRBV11-2	TRBJ2-3	-	CASTGGPSTDTQYF	TGTGCCAGCACCGGGGGCCCATCCACAGATACGCAGTATTTT
-	TRBV5-4	TRBJ2-5	TRBD2	CASSPGTSGPTETQYF	TGTGCCAGCAGCCCTGGGACTAGCGGGCCAACGGAGACCCAGTACTTC
-	TRBV18	TRBJ1-5	-	CASSPPGALGGNQPQHF	TGTGCCAGCTCACCACCGGGCGCCTTGGGAGGCAATCAGCCCCAGCATTTT
once	TRBV5-8	TRBJ2-2	TRBD2	CASSLPGGRIRGELFF	TGTGCCAGCAGCCTCCCGGGAGGCCGCATTAGGGGGGAGCTGTTTTTT
-	TRBV5-1	TRBJ2-7	TRBD2	CASSLAGTSGEQYF	TGCGCCAGCAGCTTGGCCGGGACTAGCGGGGAGCAGTACTTC
-	TRBV15	TRBJ2-1	-	CATSRDRGMTRGNEQFF	TGTGCCACCAGCAGAGATAGGGGAATGACTCGCGGGAATGAGCAGTTCTTC
-	TRBV4-3	TRBJ1-2	TRBD1	CASSPPGQSYGYTF	TGCGCCAGCAGCCCGCCGGGACAGAGCTATGGCTACACCTTC
once	TRBV6-1	TRBJ1-2	TRBD1	CASSEGDSPIGYGYTF	TGTGCCAGCAGTGAAGGGGACAGCCCTATTGGTTATGGCTACACCTTC
-	TRBV27	TRBJ1-6	-	CASSSSHQGSPLHF	TGTGCCAGCAGTTCGTCCCATCAGGGTTCACCCCTCCACTTT
-	TRBV30	TRBJ2-1	-	CAWSIPNEQFF	TGTGCCTGGAGTATCCCCAATGAGCAGTTCTTC
-	TRBV10-3	TRBJ2-7	-	CAISESSRGSNHEQYF	TGTGCCATCAGTGAGTCGAGTCGGGGGAGTAACCACGAGCAGTACTTC
-	TRBV6-4	TRBJ2-7	TRBD2	CASSDSLRLARLYEQYF	TGTGCCAGCAGTGACTCTCTTCGACTAGCTCGCTTATACGAGCAGTACTTC
once	TRBV7-2	TRBJ1-4	-	CASSLRQGREKLFF	TGTGCCAGCAGCTTACGGCAGGGACGGGAAAAACTGTTTTTT
-	TRBV19	TRBJ1-2	-	CASSIYQGRGRGYTF	TGTGCCAGTAGTATCTACCAGGGGCGAGGAAGGGGCTACACCTTC
-	TRBV28	TRBJ1-5	-	CASKAFGTLRNQPQHF	TGTGCCAGCAAGGCCTTCGGGACATTGCGCAATCAGCCCCAGCATTTT
-	TRBV5-4	TRBJ2-2	TRBD2	CASSPGTSGLDTGELFF	TGTGCCAGCAGCCCCGGGACTAGCGGCCTGGACACCGGGGAGCTGTTTTTT
-	TRBV7-8	TRBJ1-1	-	CASRRDTNEAFF	TGTGCCAGCAGGCGGGACACGAATGAAGCTTTCTTT
-	TRBV19	TRBJ2-2	TRBD2	CASSNGLAGGHRGGELFF	TGTGCCAGTAGCAATGGACTAGCGGGAGGTCACCGTGGCGGGGAGCTGTTTTTT
once	TRBV5-6	TRBJ2-5	-	CASSLPGQGWETQYF	TGTGCCAGCAGCTTACCGGGACAAGGATGGGAGACCCAGTACTTC
-	TRBV6-6	TRBJ1-2	-	CASSYGSDNYGYTF	TGTGCCAGCAGTTACGGTTCAGATAACTATGGCTACACCTTC
-	TRBV4-1	TRBJ2-5	TRBD2	CASSQDMTSGRETQYF	TGCGCCAGCAGCCAAGATATGACTAGCGGGAGGGAGACCCAGTACTTC
-	TRBV5-6	TRBJ1-5	-	CASSKGYRQPQHF	TGTGCCAGCAGCAAGGGATACCGGCAGCCCCAGCATTTT
few	TRBV18	TRBJ1-2	-	CASSPGQDDNYGYTF	TGTGCCAGCTCACCTGGACAAGATGACAACTATGGCTACACCTTC
once	TRBV6-5	TRBJ1-5	-	CASSDGTSVQPQHF	TGTGCCAGCAGTGACGGGACAAGCGTCCAGCCCCAGCATTTT